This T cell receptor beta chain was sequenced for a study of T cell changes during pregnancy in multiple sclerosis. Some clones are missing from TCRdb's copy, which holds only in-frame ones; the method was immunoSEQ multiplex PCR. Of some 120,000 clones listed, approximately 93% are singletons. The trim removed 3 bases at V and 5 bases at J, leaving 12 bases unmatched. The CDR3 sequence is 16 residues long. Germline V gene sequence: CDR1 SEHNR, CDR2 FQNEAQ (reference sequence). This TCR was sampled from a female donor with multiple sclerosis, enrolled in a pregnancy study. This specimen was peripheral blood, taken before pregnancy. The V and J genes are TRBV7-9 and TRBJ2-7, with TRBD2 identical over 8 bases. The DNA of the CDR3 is TGTGCCAGCAGCTTTTGGCGTGAAAGCGGGAGAGACGAGCAGTACTTC. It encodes CASSFWRESGRDEQYF.